The TCR beta chain under discussion was sequenced for a study of OX40 agonist ivuxolimab in advanced cancers. Regarding the study as a whole: In the 0.1 to 3.0 mg/kg range, CD4+ and CD8+ blood T cells had expanded clonally by week 6. On average, CD8+ T cells had more expanded clones than CD4+.

Clones were sequenced by immunoSEQ multiplex PCR, and TCRdb holds only the in-frame ones, with some missing. The sample carries about 62,000 clones, 88% recorded once. Germline V gene lookup returns CDR1 LNHNV and CDR2 YYDKDF (reference sequence). V lost 9 bases, J lost 5 bases, and 16 bases lay in between. The CDR3 covers 13 residues. Points on this clone: What it recognizes is unknown.

Sample: CD4+ or CD8+ T cells sorted from blood, taken in a trial of the OX40 agonist ivuxolimab. The chain uses TRBV15 and TRBJ1-2; D perhaps matches TRBD1 (6 bases). This receptor was taken from an adult with an advanced solid tumor such as melanoma, head and neck, liver or kidney cancer. CDR3 amino acids: CATTDRISYGYTF. The CDR3 DNA reads as TGTGCCACGACCGACAGGATCTCTTATGGCTACACCTTC. The full variable domain, its missing parts supplied by reference TRBV15 and TRBJ1-2, is DAMVIQNPRYQVTQFGKPVTLSCSQTLNHNVMYWYQQKSSQAPKLLFHYYDKDFNNEADTPDNFQSRRPNTSFCFLDIRSPGLGDTAMYLCATTDRISYGYTFGSGTRLTVV.